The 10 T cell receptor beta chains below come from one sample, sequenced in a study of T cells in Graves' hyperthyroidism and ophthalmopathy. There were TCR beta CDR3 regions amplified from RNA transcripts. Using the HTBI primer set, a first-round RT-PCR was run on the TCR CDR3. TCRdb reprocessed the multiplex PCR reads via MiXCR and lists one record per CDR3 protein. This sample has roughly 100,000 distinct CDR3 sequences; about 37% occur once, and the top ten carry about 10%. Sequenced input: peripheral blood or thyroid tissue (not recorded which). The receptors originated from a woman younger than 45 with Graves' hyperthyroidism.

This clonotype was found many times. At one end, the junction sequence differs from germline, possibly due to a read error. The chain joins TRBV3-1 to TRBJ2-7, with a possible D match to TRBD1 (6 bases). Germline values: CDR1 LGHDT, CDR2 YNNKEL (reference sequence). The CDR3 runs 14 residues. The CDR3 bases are TGTGCCAGCAGCCGCCCCGGCAGGGGCTACGGGCAGTACTTC. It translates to CASSRPGRGYGQYF.

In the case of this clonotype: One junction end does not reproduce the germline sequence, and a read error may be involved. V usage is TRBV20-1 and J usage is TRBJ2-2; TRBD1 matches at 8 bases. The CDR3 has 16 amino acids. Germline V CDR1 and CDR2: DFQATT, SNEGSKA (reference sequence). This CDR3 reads CSARRPDRVFTGELFF. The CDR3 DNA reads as TGCAGCGCTAGGAGACCGGACAGGGTGTTCACCGGGGAGCTGTTTTTT.

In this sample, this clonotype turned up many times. CDR3 sequence: CASSPPGPAETQYF. Written as DNA, the CDR3 is TGTGCCAGCAGTCCTCCGGGACCGGCGGAGACCCAGTACTTC. This chain links TRBV28 with TRBJ2-5, with D perhaps matching TRBD1 or TRBD2 (5 bases each). Germline V gives CDR1 MDHEN, CDR2 SYDVKM. CDR3 size: 14 residues. V dropped 5 bases and J dropped 5 bases, with 15 bases sitting between them.

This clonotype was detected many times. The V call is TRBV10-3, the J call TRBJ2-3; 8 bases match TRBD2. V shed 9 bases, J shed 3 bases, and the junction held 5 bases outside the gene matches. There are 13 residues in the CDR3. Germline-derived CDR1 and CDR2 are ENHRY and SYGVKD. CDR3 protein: CAIGSGSTDTQYF. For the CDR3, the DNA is TGTGCCATAGGGAGCGGGAGTACAGATACGCAGTATTTT.

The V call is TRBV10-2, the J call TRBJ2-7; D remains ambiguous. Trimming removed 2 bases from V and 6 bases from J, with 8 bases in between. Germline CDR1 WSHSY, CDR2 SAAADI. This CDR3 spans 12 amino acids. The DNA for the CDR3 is TGCGCCAGCAGTGAGGACGTTCTCGAGCAGTACTTC. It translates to CASSEDVLEQYF.

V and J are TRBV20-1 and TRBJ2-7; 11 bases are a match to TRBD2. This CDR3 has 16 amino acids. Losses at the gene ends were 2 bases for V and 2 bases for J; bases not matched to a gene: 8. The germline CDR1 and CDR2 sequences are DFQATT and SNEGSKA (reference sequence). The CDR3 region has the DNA TGCAGTGCTAGACTCGAGACTAGCGGGGCAACCTACGAGCAGTACTTC. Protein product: CSARLETSGATYEQYF.

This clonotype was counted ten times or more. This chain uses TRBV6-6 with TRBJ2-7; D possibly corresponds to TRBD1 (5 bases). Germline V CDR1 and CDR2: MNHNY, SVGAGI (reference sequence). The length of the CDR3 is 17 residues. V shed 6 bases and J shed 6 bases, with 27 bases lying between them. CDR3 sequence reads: CASRDPQGSLTMSEQYF. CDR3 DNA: TGTGCCAGCAGGGATCCGCAGGGTAGCCTTACGATGAGCGAGCAGTACTTC.

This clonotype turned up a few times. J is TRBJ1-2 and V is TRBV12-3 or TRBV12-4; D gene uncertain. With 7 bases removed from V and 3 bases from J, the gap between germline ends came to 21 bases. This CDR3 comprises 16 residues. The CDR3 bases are TGTGCCAGCACCCCTGGCTATGGCCGAGTTGACTATGGCTACACCTTC. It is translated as CASTPGYGRVDYGYTF.

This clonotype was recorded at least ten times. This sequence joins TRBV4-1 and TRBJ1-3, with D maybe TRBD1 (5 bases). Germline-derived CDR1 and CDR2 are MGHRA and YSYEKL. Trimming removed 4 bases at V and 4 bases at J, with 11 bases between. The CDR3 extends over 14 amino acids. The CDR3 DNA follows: TGCGCCAGCAGCCTAATCGGGGCAGGAAACACCATATATTTT. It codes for CASSLIGAGNTIYF.

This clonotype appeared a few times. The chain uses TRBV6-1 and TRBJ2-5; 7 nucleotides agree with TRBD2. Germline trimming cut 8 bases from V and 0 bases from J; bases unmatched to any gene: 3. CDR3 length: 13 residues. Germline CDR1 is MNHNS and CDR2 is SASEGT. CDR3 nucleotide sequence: TGTGCCAGCGCCGGGAGGAACCAAGAGACCCAGTACTTC. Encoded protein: CASAGRNQETQYF.